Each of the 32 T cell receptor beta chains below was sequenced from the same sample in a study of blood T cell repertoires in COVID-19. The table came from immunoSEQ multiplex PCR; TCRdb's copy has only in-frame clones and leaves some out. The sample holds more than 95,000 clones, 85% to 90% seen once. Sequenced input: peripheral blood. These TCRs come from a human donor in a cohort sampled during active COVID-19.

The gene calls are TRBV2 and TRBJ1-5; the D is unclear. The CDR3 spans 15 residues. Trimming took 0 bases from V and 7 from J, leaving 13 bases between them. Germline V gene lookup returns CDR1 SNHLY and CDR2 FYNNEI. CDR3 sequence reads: CASSEALAVSQPQHF. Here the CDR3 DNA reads TGTGCCAGCAGTGAAGCGCTCGCAGTATCGCAGCCCCAGCATTTT.

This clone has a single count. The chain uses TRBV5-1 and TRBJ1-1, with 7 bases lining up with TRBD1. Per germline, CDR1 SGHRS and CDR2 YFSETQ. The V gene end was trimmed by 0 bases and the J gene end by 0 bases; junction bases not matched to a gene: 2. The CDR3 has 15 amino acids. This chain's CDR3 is CASSLETGLNTEAFF. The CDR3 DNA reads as TGCGCCAGCAGCTTGGAGACAGGGTTGAACACTGAAGCTTTCTTT. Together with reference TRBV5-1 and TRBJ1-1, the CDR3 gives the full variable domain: KAGVTQTPRYLIKTRGQQVTLSCSPISGHRSVSWYQQTPGQGLQFLFEYFSETQRNKGNFPGRFSGRQFSNSRSEMNVSTLELGDSALYLCASSLETGLNTEAFFGQGTRLTVV.

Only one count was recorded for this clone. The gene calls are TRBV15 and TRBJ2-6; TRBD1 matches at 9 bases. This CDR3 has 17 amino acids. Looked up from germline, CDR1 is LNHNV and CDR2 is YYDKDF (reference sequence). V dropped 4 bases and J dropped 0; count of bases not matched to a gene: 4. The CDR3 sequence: CATSTGQGNSGANVLTF. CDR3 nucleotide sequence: TGTGCCACCAGCACCGGACAGGGGAACTCTGGGGCCAACGTCCTGACTTTC.

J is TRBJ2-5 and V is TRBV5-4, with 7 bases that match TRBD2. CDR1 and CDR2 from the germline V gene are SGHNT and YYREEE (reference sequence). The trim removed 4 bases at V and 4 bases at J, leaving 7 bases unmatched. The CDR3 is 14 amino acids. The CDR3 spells CASSNPGTTETQYF. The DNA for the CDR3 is TGTGCCAGCAGCAATCCCGGGACTACAGAGACCCAGTACTTC.

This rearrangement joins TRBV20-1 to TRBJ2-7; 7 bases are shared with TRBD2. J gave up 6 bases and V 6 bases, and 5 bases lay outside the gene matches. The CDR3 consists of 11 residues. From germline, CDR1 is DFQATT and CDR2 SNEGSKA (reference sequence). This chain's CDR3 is CSARREGEQYF. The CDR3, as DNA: TGCAGTGCGAGGAGGGAGGGCGAGCAGTACTTC.

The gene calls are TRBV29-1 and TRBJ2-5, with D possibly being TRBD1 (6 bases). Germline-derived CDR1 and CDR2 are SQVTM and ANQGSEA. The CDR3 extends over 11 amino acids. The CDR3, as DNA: TGCTCCGTGGGGACACAAGAGACCCAGTACTTC. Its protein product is CSVGTQETQYF.

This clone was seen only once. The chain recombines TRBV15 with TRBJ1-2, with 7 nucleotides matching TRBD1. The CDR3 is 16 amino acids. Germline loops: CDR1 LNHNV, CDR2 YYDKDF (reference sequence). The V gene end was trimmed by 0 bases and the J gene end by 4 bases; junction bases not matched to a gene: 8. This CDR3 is CATSRDGPGQSYGYTF. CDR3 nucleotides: TGTGCCACCAGCAGAGATGGCCCGGGACAGAGCTATGGCTACACCTTC. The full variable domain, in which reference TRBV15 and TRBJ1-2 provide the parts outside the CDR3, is DAMVIQNPRYQVTQFGKPVTLSCSQTLNHNVMYWYQQKSSQAPKLLFHYYDKDFNNEADTPDNFQSRRPNTSFCFLDIRSPGLGDTAMYLCATSRDGPGQSYGYTFGSGTRLTVV.

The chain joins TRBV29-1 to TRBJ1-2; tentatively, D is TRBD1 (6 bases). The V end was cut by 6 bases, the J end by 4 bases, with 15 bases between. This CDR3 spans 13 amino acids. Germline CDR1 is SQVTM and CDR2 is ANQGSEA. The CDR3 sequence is CSVVDRNLYGYTF. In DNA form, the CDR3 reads TGCAGCGTGGTTGACAGGAACCTCTATGGCTACACCTTC.

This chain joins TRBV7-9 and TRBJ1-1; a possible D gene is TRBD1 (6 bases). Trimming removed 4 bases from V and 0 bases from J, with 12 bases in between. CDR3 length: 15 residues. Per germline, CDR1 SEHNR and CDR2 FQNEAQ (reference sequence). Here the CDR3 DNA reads TGTGCCAGCAGCTCGTACAGGGCCATGAACACTGAAGCTTTCTTT. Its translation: CASSSYRAMNTEAFF.

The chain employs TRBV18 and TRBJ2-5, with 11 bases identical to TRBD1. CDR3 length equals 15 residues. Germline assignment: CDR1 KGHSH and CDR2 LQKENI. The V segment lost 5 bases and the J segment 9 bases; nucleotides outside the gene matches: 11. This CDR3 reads CASSTGQGAKRAQYF. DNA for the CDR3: TGTGCCAGCTCAACCGGACAGGGGGCTAAGCGTGCCCAGTACTTC.

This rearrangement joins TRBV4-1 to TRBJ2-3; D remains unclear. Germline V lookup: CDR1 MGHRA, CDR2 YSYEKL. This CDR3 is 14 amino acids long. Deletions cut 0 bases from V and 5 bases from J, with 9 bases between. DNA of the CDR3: TGCGCCAGCAGCCAAGATTCGAGAGTAGATACGCAGTATTTT. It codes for CASSQDSRVDTQYF.

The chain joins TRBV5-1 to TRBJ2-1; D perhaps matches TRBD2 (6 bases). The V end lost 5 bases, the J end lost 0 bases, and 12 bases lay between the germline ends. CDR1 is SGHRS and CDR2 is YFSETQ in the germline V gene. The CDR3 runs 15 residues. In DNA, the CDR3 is TGCGCCAGCAGTTCGGCCGGGGGCTCCTACAATGAGCAGTTCTTC. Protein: CASSSAGGSYNEQFF.

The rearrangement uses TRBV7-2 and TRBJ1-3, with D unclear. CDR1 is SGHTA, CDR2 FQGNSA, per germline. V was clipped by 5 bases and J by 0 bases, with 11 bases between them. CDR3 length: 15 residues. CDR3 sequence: CASSPDSTSGNTIYF. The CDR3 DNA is TGTGCCAGCAGCCCGGACTCAACCTCTGGAAACACCATATATTTT.

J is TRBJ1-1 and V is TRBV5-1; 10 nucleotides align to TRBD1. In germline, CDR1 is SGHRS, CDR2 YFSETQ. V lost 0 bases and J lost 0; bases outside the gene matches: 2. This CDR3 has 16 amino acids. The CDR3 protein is CASSLDGQGVNTEAFF. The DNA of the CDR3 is TGCGCCAGCAGCTTGGATGGACAGGGGGTGAACACTGAAGCTTTCTTT. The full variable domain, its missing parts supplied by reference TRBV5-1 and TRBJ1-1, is KAGVTQTPRYLIKTRGQQVTLSCSPISGHRSVSWYQQTPGQGLQFLFEYFSETQRNKGNFPGRFSGRQFSNSRSEMNVSTLELGDSALYLCASSLDGQGVNTEAFFGQGTRLTVV.

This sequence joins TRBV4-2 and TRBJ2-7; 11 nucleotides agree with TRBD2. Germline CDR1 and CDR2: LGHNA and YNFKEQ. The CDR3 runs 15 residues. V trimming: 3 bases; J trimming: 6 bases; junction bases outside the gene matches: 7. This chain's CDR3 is CASSHETSGEGEQYF. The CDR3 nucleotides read TGTGCCAGCAGCCATGAGACTAGCGGGGAGGGCGAGCAGTACTTC.

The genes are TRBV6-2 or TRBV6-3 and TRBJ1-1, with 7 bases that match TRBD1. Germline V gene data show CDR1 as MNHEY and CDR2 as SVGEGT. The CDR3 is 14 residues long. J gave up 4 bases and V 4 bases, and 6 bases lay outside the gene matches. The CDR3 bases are TGTGCCAGCAGTTCCCTCAGGGGGAGCACTGAAGCTTTCTTT. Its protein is CASSSLRGSTEAFF.

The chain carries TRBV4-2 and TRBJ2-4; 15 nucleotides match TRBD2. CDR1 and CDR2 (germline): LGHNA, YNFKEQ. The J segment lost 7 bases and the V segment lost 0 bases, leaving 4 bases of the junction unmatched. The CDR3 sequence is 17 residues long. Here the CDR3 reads CASSQDWTSGGENIQYF. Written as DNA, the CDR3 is TGTGCCAGCAGCCAAGATTGGACTAGCGGGGGGGAGAACATTCAGTACTTC.

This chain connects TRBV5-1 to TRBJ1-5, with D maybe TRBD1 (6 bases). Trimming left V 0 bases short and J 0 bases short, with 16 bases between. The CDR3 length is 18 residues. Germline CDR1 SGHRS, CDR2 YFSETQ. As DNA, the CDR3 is TGCGCCAGCAGCTTGGGGCCCACAGGGATTTATAGCAATCAGCCCCAGCATTTT. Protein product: CASSLGPTGIYSNQPQHF.

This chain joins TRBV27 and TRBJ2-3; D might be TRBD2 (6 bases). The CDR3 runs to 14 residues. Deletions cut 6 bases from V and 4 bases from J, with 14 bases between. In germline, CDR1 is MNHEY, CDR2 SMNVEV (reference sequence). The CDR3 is CASRGSGVPDTQYF. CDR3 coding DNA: TGTGCCAGCAGGGGCTCGGGGGTACCAGATACGCAGTATTTT.

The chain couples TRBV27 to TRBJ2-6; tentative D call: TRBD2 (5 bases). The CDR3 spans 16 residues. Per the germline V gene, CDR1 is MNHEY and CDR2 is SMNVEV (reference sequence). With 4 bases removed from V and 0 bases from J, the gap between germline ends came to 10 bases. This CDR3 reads CASSWRSNSGANVLTF. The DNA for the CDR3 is TGTGCCAGCAGTTGGAGGTCCAACTCTGGGGCCAACGTCCTGACTTTC.

Here the CDR3 reads CASSEAQGNYEQYF. The CDR3 region has the DNA TGTGCCAGCAGTGAAGCTCAGGGAAACTACGAGCAGTACTTC. The rearrangement links TRBV6-1 to TRBJ2-7; maybe TRBD1 (5 bases). With 0 bases removed from V and 3 bases from J, the gap between germline ends came to 9 bases. The CDR3 has 14 residues. Germline CDR1 reads MNHNS; CDR2 reads SASEGT.

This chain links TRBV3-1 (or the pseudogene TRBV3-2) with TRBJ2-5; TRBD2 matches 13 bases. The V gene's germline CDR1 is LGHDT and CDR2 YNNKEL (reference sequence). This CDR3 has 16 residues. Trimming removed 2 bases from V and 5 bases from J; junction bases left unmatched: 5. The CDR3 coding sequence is TGTGCCAGCAGCCAACTGGGACTAGCGGGAATGGAGACCCAGTACTTC. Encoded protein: CASSQLGLAGMETQYF.

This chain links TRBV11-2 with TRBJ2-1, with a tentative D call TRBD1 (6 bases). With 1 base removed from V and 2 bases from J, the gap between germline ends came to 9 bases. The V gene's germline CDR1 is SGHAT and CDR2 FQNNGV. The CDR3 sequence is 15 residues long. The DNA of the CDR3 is TGTGCCAGCAGCTTAGGCAGGGGTACCTACAATGAGCAGTTCTTC. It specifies CASSLGRGTYNEQFF.

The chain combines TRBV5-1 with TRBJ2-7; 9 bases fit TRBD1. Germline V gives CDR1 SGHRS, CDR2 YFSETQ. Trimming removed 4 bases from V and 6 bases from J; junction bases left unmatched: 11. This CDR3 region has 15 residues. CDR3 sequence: CASSHGTGSIREQYF. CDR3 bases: TGCGCCAGCAGCCACGGGACAGGGTCTATCCGCGAGCAGTACTTC.

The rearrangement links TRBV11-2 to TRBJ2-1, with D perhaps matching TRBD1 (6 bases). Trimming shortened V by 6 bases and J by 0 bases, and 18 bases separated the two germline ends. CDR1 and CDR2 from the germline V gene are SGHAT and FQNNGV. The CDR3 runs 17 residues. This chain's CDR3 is CASRPGLGASSYNEQFF. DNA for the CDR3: TGTGCCAGCAGGCCAGGGCTGGGGGCGAGCTCCTACAATGAGCAGTTCTTC.

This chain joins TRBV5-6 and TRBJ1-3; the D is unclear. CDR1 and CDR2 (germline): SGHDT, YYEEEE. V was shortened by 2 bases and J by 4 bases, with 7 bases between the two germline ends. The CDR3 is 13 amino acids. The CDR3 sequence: CASSFSGGNTIYF. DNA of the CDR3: TGTGCCAGCAGCTTCAGCGGGGGAAACACCATATATTTT.

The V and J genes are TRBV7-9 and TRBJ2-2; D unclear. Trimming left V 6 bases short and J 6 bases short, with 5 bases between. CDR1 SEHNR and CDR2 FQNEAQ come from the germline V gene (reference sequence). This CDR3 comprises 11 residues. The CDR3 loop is CASSLSGELFF. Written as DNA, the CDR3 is TGTGCCAGCAGTCTTTCCGGGGAGCTGTTTTTT.

The CDR3 region has the DNA TGTGCCAGCAGCCAAGAGTCGGGGTTCACTGAAGCTTTCTTT. Translating gives CASSQESGFTEAFF. This sequence joins TRBV3-1 (or the pseudogene TRBV3-2) and TRBJ1-1; D is unresolved. The V end was cut by 0 bases, the J end by 4 bases, with 9 bases between. The germline V gene has CDR1 LGHDT and CDR2 YNNKEL (reference sequence). CDR3 length: 14 residues.

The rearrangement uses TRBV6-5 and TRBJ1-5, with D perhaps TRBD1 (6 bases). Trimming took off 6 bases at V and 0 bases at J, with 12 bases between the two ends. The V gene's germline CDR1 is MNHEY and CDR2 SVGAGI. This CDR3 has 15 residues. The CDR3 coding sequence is TGTGCCAGCAGCCCCGGACAGAATAGCAATCAGCCCCAGCATTTT. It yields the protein CASSPGQNSNQPQHF.

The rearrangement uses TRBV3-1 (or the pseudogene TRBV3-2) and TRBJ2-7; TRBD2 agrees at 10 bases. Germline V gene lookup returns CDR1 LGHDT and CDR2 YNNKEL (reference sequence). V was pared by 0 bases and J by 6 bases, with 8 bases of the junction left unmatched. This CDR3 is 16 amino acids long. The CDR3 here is CASSQDFGTSAGEQYF. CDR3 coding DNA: TGTGCCAGCAGCCAAGATTTCGGGACTAGCGCAGGCGAGCAGTACTTC.

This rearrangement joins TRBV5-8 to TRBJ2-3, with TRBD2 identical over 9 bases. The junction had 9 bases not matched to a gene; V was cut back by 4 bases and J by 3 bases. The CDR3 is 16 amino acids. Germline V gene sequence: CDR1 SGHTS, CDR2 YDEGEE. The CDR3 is CASSLGTSSRTDTQYF. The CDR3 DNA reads TGTGCCAGCAGCCTTGGGACTAGCAGTAGGACAGATACGCAGTATTTT.

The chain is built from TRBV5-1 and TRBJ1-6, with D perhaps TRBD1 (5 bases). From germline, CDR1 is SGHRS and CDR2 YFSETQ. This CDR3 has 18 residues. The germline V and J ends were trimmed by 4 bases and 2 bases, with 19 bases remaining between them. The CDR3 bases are TGCGCCAGCAGCCCCTATGCACTGGACAAGCCCTATAATTCACCCCTCCACTTT. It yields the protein CASSPYALDKPYNSPLHF.